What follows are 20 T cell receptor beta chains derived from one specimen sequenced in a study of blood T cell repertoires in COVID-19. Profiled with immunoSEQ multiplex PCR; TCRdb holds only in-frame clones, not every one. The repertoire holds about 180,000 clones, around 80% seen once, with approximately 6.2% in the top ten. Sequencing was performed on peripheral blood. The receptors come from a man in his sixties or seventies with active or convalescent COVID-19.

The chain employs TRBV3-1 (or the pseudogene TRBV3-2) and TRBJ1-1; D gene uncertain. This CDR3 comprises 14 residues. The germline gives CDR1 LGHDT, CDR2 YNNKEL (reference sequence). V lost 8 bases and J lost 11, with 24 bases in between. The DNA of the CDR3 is TGTGCCAGCTCTGGCAGCCATCGCGGGCATAAGGCTTTCTTT. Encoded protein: CASSGSHRGHKAFF.

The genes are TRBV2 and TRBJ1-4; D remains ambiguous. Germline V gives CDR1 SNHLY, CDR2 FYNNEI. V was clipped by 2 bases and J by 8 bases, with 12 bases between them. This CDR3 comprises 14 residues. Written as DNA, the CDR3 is TGTGCCAGCAGTGAAAGTCCATCGGGAGAAAAACTGTTTTTT. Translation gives CASSESPSGEKLFF. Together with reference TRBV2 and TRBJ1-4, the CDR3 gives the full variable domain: EPEVTQTPSHQVTQMGQEVILRCVPISNHLYFYWYRQILGQKVEFLVSFYNNEISEKSEIFDDQFSVERPDGSNFTLKIRSTKLEDSAMYFCASSESPSGEKLFFGSGTQLSVL.

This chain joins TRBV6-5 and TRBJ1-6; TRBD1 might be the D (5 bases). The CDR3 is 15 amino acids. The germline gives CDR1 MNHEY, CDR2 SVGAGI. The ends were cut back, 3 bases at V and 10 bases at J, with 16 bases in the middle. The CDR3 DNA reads TGTGCCAGCAGTTATGAAGGGGAAAGTTGGTCACCCCTCCACTTT. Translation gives CASSYEGESWSPLHF.

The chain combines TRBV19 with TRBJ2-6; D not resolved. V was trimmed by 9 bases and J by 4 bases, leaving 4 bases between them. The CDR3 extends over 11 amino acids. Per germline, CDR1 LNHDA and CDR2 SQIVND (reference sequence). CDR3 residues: CASVGANVLTF. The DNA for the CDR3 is TGTGCCAGCGTAGGGGCCAACGTCCTGACTTTC.

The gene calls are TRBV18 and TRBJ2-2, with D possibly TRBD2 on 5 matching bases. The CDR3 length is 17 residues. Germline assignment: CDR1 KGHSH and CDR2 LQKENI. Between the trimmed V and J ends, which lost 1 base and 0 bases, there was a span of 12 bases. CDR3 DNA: TGTGCCAGCTCACCACGATTGGACGGGGCGAACACCGGGGAGCTGTTTTTT. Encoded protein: CASSPRLDGANTGELFF.

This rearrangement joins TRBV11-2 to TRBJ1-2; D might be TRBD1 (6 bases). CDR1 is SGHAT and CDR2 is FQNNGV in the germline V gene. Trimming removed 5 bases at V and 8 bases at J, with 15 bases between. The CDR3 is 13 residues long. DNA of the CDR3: TGTGCCAGCAGCCGTGGGCACAGGGAGGGCTACACCTTC. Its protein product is CASSRGHREGYTF.

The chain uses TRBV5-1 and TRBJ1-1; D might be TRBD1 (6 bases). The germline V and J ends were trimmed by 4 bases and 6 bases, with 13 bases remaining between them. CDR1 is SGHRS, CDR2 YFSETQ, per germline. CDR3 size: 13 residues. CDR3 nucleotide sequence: TGCGCCAGCAGCCACCCAGGGGCCCCTGAAGCTTTCTTT. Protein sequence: CASSHPGAPEAFF.

CDR3 sequence (DNA): TGCGCCAGCAGTGATTTGACTAGCGGGGGGGCACAAGAGACCCAGTACTTC. Amino acid sequence: CASSDLTSGGAQETQYF. The V call is TRBV10-1, the J call TRBJ2-5; TRBD2 matches 14 bases. The V segment lost 3 bases and the J segment 2 bases; nucleotides outside the gene matches: 5. The CDR3 has 17 amino acids. CDR1 is WNHNN and CDR2 is SYGVQD in the germline V gene (reference sequence).

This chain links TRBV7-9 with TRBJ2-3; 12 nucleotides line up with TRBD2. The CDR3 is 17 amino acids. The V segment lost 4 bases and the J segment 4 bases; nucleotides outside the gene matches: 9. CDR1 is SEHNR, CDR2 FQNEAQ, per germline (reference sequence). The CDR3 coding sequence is TGTGCCAGCAGCTCAAAGACTAGCGGGGGTACGGCAGATACGCAGTATTTT. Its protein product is CASSSKTSGGTADTQYF.

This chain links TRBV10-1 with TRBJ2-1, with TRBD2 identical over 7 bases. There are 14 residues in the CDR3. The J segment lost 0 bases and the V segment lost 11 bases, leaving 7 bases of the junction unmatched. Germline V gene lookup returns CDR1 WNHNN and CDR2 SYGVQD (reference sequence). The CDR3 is CASSAGYSYNEQFF. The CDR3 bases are TGCGCCTCCTCAGCGGGATACTCCTACAATGAGCAGTTCTTC.

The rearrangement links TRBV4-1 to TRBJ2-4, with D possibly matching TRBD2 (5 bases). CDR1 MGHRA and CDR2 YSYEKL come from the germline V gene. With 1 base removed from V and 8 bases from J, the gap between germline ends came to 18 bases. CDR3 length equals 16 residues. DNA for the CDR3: TGCGCCAGCAGCCAAGGAGGCGGGCGGGCGCCCGACATTCAGTACTTC. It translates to CASSQGGGRAPDIQYF.

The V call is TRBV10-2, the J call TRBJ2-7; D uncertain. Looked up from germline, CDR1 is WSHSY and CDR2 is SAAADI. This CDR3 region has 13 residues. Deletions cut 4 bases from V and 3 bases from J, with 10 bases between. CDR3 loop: CASSGVSFYEQYF. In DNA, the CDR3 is TGCGCCAGCAGTGGCGTCTCCTTCTACGAGCAGTACTTC.

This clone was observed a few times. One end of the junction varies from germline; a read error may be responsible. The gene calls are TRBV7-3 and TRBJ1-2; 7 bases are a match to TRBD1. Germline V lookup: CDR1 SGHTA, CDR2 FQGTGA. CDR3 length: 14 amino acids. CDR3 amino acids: CASSLTGTVNGYTF. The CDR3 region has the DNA TGTGCCAGCAGCCTAACCGGGACAGTTAATGGCTACACCTTC.

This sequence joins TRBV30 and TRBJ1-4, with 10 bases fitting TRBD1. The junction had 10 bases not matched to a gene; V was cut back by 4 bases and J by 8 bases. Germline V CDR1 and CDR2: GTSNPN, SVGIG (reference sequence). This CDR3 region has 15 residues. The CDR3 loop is CAWTITGTGDEKLFF. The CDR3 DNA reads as TGTGCCTGGACTATTACCGGGACAGGGGACGAAAAACTGTTTTTT.

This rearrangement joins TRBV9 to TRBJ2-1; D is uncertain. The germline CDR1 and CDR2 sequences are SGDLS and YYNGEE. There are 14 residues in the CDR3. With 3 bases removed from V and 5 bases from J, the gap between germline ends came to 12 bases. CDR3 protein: CASSGVGSDNEQFF. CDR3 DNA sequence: TGTGCCAGCAGCGGGGTAGGCAGCGACAATGAGCAGTTCTTC.

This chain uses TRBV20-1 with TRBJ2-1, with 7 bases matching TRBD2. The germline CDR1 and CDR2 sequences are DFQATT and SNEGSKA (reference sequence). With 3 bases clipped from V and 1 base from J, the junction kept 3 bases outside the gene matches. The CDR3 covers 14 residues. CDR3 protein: CSASPAGSYNEQFF. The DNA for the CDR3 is TGCAGTGCTAGTCCAGCGGGGTCCTACAATGAGCAGTTCTTC.

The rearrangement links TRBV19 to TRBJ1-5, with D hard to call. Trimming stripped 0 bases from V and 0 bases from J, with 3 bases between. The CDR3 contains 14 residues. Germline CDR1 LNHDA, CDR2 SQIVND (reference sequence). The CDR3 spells CASSIDSSNQPQHF. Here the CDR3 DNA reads TGTGCCAGTAGTATAGACAGTAGCAATCAGCCCCAGCATTTT.

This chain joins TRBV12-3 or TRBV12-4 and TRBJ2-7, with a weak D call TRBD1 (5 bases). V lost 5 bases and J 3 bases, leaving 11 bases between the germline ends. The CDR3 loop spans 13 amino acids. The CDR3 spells CASSPARDYEQYF. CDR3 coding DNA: TGTGCCAGCAGTCCGGCCAGGGACTACGAGCAGTACTTC.

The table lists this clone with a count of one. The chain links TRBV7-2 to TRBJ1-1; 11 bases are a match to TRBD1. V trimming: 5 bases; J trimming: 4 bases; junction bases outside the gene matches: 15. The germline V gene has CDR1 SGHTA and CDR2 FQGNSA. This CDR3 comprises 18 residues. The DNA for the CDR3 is TGTGCCAGCAGCACTTTTGGGACAGGGGGTGGAAGGAGCACTGAAGCTTTCTTT. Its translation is CASSTFGTGGGRSTEAFF.

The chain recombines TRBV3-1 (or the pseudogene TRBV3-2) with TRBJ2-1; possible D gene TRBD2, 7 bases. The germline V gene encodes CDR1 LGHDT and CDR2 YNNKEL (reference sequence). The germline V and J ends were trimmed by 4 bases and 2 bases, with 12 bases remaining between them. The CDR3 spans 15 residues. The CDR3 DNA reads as TGTGCCAGCAGCCTCTGGGGGGGCCCCTACAATGAGCAGTTCTTC. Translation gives CASSLWGGPYNEQFF.